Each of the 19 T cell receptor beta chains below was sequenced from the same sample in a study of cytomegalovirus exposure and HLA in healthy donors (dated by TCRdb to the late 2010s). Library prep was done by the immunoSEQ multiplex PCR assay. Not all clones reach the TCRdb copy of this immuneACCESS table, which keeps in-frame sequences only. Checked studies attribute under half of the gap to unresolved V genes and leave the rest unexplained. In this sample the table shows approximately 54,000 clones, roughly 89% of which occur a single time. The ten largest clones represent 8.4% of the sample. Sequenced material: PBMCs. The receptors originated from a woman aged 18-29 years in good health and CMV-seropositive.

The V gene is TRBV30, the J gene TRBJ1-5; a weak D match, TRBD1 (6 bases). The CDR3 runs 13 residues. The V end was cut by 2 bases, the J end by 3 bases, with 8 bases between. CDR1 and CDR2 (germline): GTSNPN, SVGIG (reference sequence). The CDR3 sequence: CAWSYRVNQPQHF. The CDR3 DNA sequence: TGTGCCTGGAGTTACAGGGTCAATCAGCCCCAGCATTTT.

CDR3 DNA sequence: TGTGCCAGCAGCTTCCGGGACAGTAAAAATTCACCCCTCCACTTT. Amino acids: CASSFRDSKNSPLHF. The chain is built from TRBV5-4 and TRBJ1-6, with 7 bases matching TRBD1. The trim removed 2 bases at V and 7 bases at J, leaving 6 bases unmatched. This CDR3 is 15 amino acids long. CDR1 is SGHNT and CDR2 is YYREEE in the germline V gene (reference sequence).

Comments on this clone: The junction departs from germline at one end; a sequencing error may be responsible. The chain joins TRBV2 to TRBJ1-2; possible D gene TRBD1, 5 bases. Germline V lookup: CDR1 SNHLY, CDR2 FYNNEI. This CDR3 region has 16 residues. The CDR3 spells CASSEALGGNNHGYTF. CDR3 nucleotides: TGTGCCAGCAGTGAAGCTCTGGGGGGAAATAACCATGGCTACACCTTC.

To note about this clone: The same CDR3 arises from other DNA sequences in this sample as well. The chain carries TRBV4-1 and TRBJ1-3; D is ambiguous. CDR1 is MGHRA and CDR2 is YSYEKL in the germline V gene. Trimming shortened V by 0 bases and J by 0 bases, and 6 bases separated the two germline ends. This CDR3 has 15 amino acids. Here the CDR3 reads CASSQDRGSGNTIYF. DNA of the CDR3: TGCGCCAGCAGCCAAGATCGGGGCTCTGGAAACACCATATATTTT.

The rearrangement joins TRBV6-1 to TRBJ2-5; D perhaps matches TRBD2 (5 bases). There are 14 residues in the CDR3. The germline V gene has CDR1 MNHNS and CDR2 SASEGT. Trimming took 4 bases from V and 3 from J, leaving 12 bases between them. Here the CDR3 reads CASSGEYREETQYF. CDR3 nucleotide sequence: TGTGCCAGCAGTGGGGAGTATCGGGAAGAGACCCAGTACTTC.

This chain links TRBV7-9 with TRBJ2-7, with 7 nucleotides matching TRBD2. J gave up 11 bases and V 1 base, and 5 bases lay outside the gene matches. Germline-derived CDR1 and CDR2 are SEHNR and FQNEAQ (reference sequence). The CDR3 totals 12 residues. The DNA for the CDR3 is TGTGCCAGCAGCTTAGGCGCGGGGGAGGAGTACTTC. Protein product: CASSLGAGEEYF.

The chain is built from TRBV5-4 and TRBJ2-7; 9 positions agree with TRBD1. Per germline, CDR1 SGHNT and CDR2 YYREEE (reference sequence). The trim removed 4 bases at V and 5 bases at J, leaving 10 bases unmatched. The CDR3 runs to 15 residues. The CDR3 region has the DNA TGTGCCAGCAGCAGACCGGGACAGGGATATAACGAGCAGTACTTC. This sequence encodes CASSRPGQGYNEQYF.

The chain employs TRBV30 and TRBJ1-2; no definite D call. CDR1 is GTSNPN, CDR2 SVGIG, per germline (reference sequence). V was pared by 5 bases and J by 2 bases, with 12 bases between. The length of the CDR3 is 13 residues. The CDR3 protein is CAWDGDENYGYTF. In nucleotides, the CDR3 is TGTGCCTGGGACGGGGATGAGAACTATGGCTACACCTTC. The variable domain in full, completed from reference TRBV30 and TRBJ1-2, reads SQTIHQWPATLVQPVGSPLSLECTVEGTSNPNLYWYRQAAGRGLQLLFYSVGIGQISSEVPQNLSASRPQDRQFILSSKKLLLSDSGFYLCAWDGDENYGYTFGSGTRLTVV.

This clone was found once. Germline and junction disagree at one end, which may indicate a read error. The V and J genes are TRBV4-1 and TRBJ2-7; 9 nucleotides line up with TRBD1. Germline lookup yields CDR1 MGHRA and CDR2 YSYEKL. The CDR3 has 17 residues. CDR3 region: CASRQGPTGQGVYEQYF. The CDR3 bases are TGCGCCAGCCGCCAGGGGCCAACGGGACAGGGAGTCTACGAGCAGTACTTC.

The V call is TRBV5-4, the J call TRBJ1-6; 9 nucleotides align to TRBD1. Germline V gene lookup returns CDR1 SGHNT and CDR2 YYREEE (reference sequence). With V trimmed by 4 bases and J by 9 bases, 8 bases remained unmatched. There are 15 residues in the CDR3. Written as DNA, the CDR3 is TGTGCCAGCAGCCAAGAAGGACAGGGGAGTTCACCCCTCCACTTT. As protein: CASSQEGQGSSPLHF.

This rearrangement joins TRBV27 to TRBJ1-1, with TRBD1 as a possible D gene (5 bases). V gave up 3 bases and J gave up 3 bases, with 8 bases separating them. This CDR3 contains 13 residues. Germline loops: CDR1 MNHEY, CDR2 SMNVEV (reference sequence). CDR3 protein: CASSLGGDTEAFF. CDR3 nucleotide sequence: TGTGCCAGCAGTTTGGGAGGGGACACTGAAGCTTTCTTT.

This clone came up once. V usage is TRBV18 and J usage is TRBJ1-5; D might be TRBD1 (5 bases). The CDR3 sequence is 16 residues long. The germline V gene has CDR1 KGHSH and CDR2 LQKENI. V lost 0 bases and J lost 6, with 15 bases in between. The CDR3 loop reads CASSPPNVGEGQPQHF. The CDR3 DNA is TGTGCCAGCTCACCACCAAATGTGGGGGAGGGTCAGCCCCAGCATTTT.

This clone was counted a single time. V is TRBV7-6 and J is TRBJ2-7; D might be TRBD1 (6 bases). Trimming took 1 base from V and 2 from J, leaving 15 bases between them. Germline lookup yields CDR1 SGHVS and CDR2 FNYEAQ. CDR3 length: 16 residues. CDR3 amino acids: CASSLGGRQEPYEQYF. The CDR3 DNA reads TGTGCCAGCAGCTTAGGGGGTAGACAGGAGCCCTACGAGCAGTACTTC.

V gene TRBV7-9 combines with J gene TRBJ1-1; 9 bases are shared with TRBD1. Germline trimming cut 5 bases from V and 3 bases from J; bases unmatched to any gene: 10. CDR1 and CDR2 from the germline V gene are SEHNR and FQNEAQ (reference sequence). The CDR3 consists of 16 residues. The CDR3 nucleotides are TGTGCCAGCAGCCAACCAATCAGGACAGGGGACACTGAAGCTTTCTTT. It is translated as CASSQPIRTGDTEAFF.

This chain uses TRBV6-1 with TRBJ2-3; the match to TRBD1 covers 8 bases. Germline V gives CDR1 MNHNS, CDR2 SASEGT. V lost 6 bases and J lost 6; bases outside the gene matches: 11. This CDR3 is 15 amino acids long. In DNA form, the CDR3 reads TGTGCCAGCAGCGAACCCGGGACAGGCCGCGATACGCAGTATTTT. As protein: CASSEPGTGRDTQYF.

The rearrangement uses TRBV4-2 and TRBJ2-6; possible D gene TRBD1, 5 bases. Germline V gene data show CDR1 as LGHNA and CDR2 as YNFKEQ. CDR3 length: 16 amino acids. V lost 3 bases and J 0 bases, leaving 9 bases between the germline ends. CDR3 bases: TGTGCCAGCAGCCAGGAAGACAGCTCTGGGGCCAACGTCCTGACTTTC. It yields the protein CASSQEDSSGANVLTF.

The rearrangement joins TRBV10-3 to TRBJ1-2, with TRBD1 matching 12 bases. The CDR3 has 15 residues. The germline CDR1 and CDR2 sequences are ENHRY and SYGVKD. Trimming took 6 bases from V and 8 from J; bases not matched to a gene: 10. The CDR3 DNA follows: TGTGCCATCAGAGAGGGACAGGGGGCAGCAGCAGGCTACACCTTC. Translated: CAIREGQGAAAGYTF.

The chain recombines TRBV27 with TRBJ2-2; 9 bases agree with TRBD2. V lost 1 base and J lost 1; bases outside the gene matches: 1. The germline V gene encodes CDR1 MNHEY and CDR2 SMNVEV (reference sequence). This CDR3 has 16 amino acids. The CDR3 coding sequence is TGTGCCAGCAGTTTATTTAGCGGGGGGAACACCGGGGAGCTGTTTTTT. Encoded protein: CASSLFSGGNTGELFF.

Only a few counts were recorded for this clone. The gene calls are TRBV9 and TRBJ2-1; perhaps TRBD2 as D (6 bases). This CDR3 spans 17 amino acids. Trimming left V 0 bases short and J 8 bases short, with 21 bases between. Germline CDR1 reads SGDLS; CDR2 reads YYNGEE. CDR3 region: CASSVAPQRAKGDEQFF. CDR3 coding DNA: TGTGCCAGCAGCGTAGCCCCTCAGCGGGCAAAAGGGGATGAGCAGTTCTTC.